The 3 T cell receptor beta chains given below trace back to one sample, sequenced in a study of OX40 agonist ivuxolimab in advanced cancers. Assay used: immunoSEQ multiplex PCR; TCRdb lists only in-frame clones, some missing. Of roughly 40,000 clones listed, about 81% are singletons. Material: CD4+ or CD8+ T cells sorted from blood, obtained in a trial of the OX40 agonist ivuxolimab. All receptors come from an adult with an advanced solid tumor such as melanoma, head and neck, liver or kidney cancer.

V and J are TRBV5-5 and TRBJ2-6; no clear D gene. This CDR3 region has 16 residues. The germline CDR1 and CDR2 sequences are SGHKS and YYEKEE (reference sequence). Deletions cut 4 bases from V and 0 bases from J, with 11 bases between. The CDR3 DNA reads TGTGCCAGCAGCCCAAGCCTGGGCTCTGGGGCCAACGTCCTGACTTTC. Protein: CASSPSLGSGANVLTF. Full variable domain (missing parts from reference TRBV5-5 and TRBJ2-6): DAGVTQSPTHLIKTRGQQVTLRCSPISGHKSVSWYQQVLGQGPQFIFQYYEKEERGRGNFPDRFSARQFPNYSSELNVNALLLGDSALYLCASSPSLGSGANVLTFGAGSRLTVL.

This sequence joins TRBV5-4 and TRBJ2-1; a possible D gene is TRBD1 (6 bases). Germline V gives CDR1 SGHNT, CDR2 YYREEE (reference sequence). The V gene lost 2 bases and the J gene lost 8 bases, with 14 bases spanning the gap. CDR3 length: 14 residues. The CDR3 nucleotides are TGTGCCAGCAGCTTACAGGGTTCCCCGCATGAGCAGTTCTTC. Translating gives CASSLQGSPHEQFF.

A single count supports this clone. The J gene is TRBJ1-2, the V gene TRBV18; D unclear. Germline V lookup: CDR1 KGHSH, CDR2 LQKENI. The length of the CDR3 is 15 residues. V was trimmed by 3 bases and J by 4 bases, leaving 15 bases between them. CDR3 sequence (DNA): TGTGCCAGCTCACCGCAGGAATCGGAGGGCTATGGCTACACCTTC. Its protein product is CASSPQESEGYGYTF.